The clone carrying this TCR beta chain has a count of ten or more. No antigen is known for it. Germline values: CDR1 MNHEY, CDR2 SMNVEV (reference sequence). V lost 2 bases and J lost 2; bases outside the gene matches: 3. The CDR3 has 17 residues. Template material for amplifying TCR beta CDR3 regions consisted of RNA transcripts. Initially, a first-round RT-PCR of the TCR CDR3 employed the HTBI primer set. TCRdb reanalysed the multiplex PCR reads using MiXCR and keeps one entry per CDR3 protein. This table has roughly 510,000 distinct CDR3 sequences, 20% to 25% appearing once. The data originate from a study of T cells in Graves' hyperthyroidism and ophthalmopathy. Whole-study findings and limits: In the blood, most expanded thyroid clonotypes above 0.001 appeared as well.

The chain has TRBV27 and TRBJ2-5; TRBD2 aligns across 15 bases. This TCR was sampled from a man aged 18 to 29 with Graves' hyperthyroidism. The sequencing input was blood. In nucleotides, the CDR3 is TGTGCCAGCAGTTTAAGGGGACTAGCGGGGGGACAAGAGACCCAGTACTTC. As protein: CASSLRGLAGGQETQYF.